These 15 T cell receptor beta chains were all obtained from the same sample, sequenced in a study of metastatic and nonmetastatic thyroid tumors. Before thyroid surgery, none of the patients had received any treatment. Using MiXCR, TCRdb re-called clones from the PCR reads. Here the sample spans some 17,000 clones, approximately 20% being singletons. Material for sequencing was adjacent normal tissue. The receptors originated from a female donor with papillary thyroid cancer or a benign thyroid nodule (not recorded which). Some clones in this sample may be carry-over from other donors' samples.

V usage is TRBV3-1 and J usage is TRBJ2-1; D uncertain. Germline V lookup: CDR1 LGHDT, CDR2 YNNKEL (reference sequence). CDR3 length equals 12 residues. The V end lost 3 bases, the J end lost 8 bases, and 8 bases lay between the germline ends. The CDR3, as DNA: TGTGCCAGCAGCCAGGGCTGGGATGAGCAGTTCTTC. Translated: CASSQGWDEQFF.

This clone was counted a few times. This rearrangement joins TRBV6-1 to TRBJ2-1; D ambiguous. The CDR3 length is 12 residues. Germline CDR1 and CDR2: MNHNS and SASEGT. V lost 4 bases to trimming and J lost 10 bases, with 11 bases between them. The CDR3: CASSGQAVEQFF. For the CDR3, the DNA is TGTGCCAGCAGTGGACAAGCCGTGGAGCAGTTCTTC.

The rearrangement uses TRBV20-1 and TRBJ2-1, with 8 bases aligning to TRBD2. V was pared by 6 bases and J by 5 bases, with 9 bases of the junction left unmatched. Germline-derived CDR1 and CDR2 are DFQATT and SNEGSKA (reference sequence). This CDR3 spans 14 amino acids. The DNA of the CDR3 is TGCAGTGCACAAACCGGGACTAGAAACAATGAGCAGTTCTTC. Its translation: CSAQTGTRNNEQFF.

In its sample, this clone was seen many times. The chain joins TRBV30 to TRBJ2-1; a possible D gene is TRBD2 (6 bases). Germline CDR1 is GTSNPN and CDR2 is SVGIG (reference sequence). The CDR3 spans 12 residues. V was shortened by 0 bases and J by 10 bases, with 10 bases between the two germline ends. The CDR3: CAWSVAGYEQFF. DNA for the CDR3: TGTGCCTGGAGTGTGGCGGGATACGAGCAGTTCTTC.

This chain joins TRBV12-3 or TRBV12-4 and TRBJ1-4; no definite D call. The CDR3 covers 13 residues. Trimming shortened V by 3 bases and J by 8 bases, and 10 bases separated the two germline ends. CDR3 nucleotides: TGTGCCAGCAGTTTGGGAGCTAGGGAAAAACTGTTTTTT. It translates to CASSLGAREKLFF.

The gene calls are TRBV10-3 and TRBJ2-7; 7 nucleotides line up with TRBD2. Germline V gene lookup returns CDR1 ENHRY and CDR2 SYGVKD. The CDR3 length is 14 residues. The V and J ends lost 4 bases and 0 bases, in that order; junction bases with no gene match: 3. The CDR3 DNA sequence: TGTGCCATCAGTGCGGGGGGTAGCTCCTACGAGCAGTACTTC. Protein product: CAISAGGSSYEQYF.

The chain couples TRBV6-1 to TRBJ2-2; 10 bases match TRBD2. The CDR3 runs 15 residues. Germline assignment: CDR1 MNHNS and CDR2 SASEGT. V was clipped by 10 bases and J by 4 bases; unmatched bases: 9. CDR3 DNA: TGTGCCACTCAGAGGACTAGCGGAACCACCGGGGAGCTGTTTTTT. Translating gives CATQRTSGTTGELFF.

This chain links TRBV3-1 with TRBJ1-2; tentatively, D is TRBD1 (5 bases). In germline, CDR1 is LGHDT, CDR2 YNNKEL (reference sequence). The CDR3 runs to 11 residues. The V end lost 3 bases, the J end lost 8 bases, and 7 bases lay between the germline ends. The CDR3 loop is CASSHGGGYTF. The DNA for the CDR3 is TGTGCCAGCAGCCACGGGGGAGGCTACACCTTC.

Many counts were recorded for this clone. The rearrangement links TRBV20-1 to TRBJ2-3; 7 nucleotides line up with TRBD2. Germline V CDR1 and CDR2: DFQATT, SNEGSKA (reference sequence). CDR3 size: 12 residues. Trimming at V came to 6 bases and at J to 7 bases, leaving 7 bases not matched to a gene. The CDR3 is CSAQERGHTQYF. CDR3 bases: TGCAGTGCCCAAGAGCGGGGACATACGCAGTATTTT.

To note about this clone: One end of the junction is discordant with germline, which a read error may explain. This chain joins TRBV10-3 and TRBJ1-1; tentative D call: TRBD1 (5 bases). The CDR3 covers 14 residues. Germline V lookup: CDR1 ENHRY, CDR2 SYGVKD. CDR3 sequence reads: CAISEGDRNTEASF. The CDR3 DNA sequence: TGTGCCATCAGTGAAGGGGATAGGAACACTGAAGCTTCCTTT.

This clone was picked up a small number of times. The chain joins TRBV27 to TRBJ2-7, with 8 bases lining up with TRBD1. CDR3 length equals 13 residues. Germline V lookup: CDR1 MNHEY, CDR2 SMNVEV (reference sequence). V lost 3 bases and J lost 4; bases outside the gene matches: 2. DNA for the CDR3: TGTGCCAGCAGTTTCAGGGGGCGATACGAGCAGTACTTC. Residues: CASSFRGRYEQYF.

This clone was counted at least ten times. The J gene is TRBJ2-3, the V gene TRBV6-4; 10 bases line up with TRBD2. Trimming at V came to 5 bases and at J to 1 base, leaving 3 bases not matched to a gene. The CDR3 is 15 residues long. Germline V lookup: CDR1 MRHNA, CDR2 SNTAGT. CDR3 sequence reads: CASSSGTSGTDTQYF. The CDR3 bases are TGTGCCAGCAGTTCCGGGACTAGCGGCACAGATACGCAGTATTTT.

The chain couples TRBV27 to TRBJ1-6; D not certain. This CDR3 comprises 14 residues. V was shortened by 0 bases and J by 9 bases, with 9 bases between the two germline ends. Looked up from germline, CDR1 is MNHEY and CDR2 is SMNVEV (reference sequence). CDR3 in DNA: TGTGCCAGCAGTTTATCACCTACGGGTTCACCCCTCCACTTT. It is translated as CASSLSPTGSPLHF.

This clone was observed a handful of times. The chain is built from TRBV6-1 and TRBJ2-3, with TRBD2 matching 8 bases. V lost 1 base and J lost 6; bases outside the gene matches: 9. CDR3 length: 16 amino acids. CDR1 and CDR2 (germline): MNHNS, SASEGT. DNA for the CDR3: TGTGCCAGCAGTGAAGTCCCGGGGGGGCCGTCGGATACGCAGTATTTT. The encoded protein is CASSEVPGGPSDTQYF.

This clone was counted between two and nine times. The chain joins TRBV20-1 to TRBJ1-2, with D possibly being TRBD1 (6 bases). Per the germline V gene, CDR1 is DFQATT and CDR2 is SNEGSKA (reference sequence). This CDR3 spans 11 amino acids. Trimming left V 5 bases short and J 7 bases short, with 11 bases between. The CDR3 is CSAHDRSGYTF. The CDR3 DNA reads as TGCAGTGCTCATGACAGGAGTGGCTACACCTTC.